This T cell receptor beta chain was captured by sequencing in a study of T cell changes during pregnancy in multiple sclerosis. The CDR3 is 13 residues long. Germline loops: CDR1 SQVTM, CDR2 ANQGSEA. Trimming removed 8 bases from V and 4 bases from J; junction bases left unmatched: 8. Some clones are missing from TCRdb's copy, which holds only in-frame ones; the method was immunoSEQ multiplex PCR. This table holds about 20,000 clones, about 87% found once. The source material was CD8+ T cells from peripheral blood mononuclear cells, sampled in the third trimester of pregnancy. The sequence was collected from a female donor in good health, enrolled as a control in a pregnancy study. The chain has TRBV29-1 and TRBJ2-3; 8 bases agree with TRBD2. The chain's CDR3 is CSLSGTWSDTQYF. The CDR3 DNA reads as TGCAGCCTTAGCGGGACGTGGTCAGATACGCAGTATTTT.